The entry that follows covers one TCR beta chain sequence. Its target is not known. This sample stems from a study of cytomegalovirus exposure and HLA in healthy donors. Findings of the study overall: Most observed TCR sequences were rare, whereas some public TCRs were detected in many donors. When the data were analyzed later, several of the most significant clusters appeared to be linked to common viral pathogens. V- and J-gene trimming of TCR beta was linked (in a later analysis) to a missense DCLRE1C variant.

PCR was performed using 60 Vbeta and 13 Jbeta primers. Generated by immunoSEQ multiplex PCR, the TCRdb table keeps only in-frame clones and is missing some. The sample holds 150,000 to 200,000 clones, 72% seen once. This CDR3 contains 15 residues. The trim removed 10 bases at V and 3 bases at J, leaving 10 bases unmatched. CDR1 and CDR2 (germline): MNHEY, SVGAGI. The sample was PBMCs. The chain recombines TRBV6-5 with TRBJ1-1; 11 bases are shared with TRBD1. The sequence was collected from a human donor in good health. The CDR3 DNA is TGTGCCACCAAGTTAGGACAGGGGGCGGACACTGAAGCTTTCTTT. Its protein product is CATKLGQGADTEAFF.